This TCR beta chain came from a study of blood T cell repertoires in COVID-19. In the authors' methods: Using reference gene primer amplification, nucleated cell counts were estimated. TCRdb's copy holds only in-frame clones and misses some; the assay was immunoSEQ multiplex PCR. V, J and clone size derive from that table, while D and trimming were established from the DNA sequence. The sample contains approximately 90,000 clones, approximately 88% of which appear only once. Germline loops: CDR1 MNHEY, CDR2 SMNVEV (reference sequence). Trimming took 7 bases from V and 2 from J, leaving 9 bases between them. The CDR3 sequence is 12 residues long.

This TCR was recovered from a woman aged 80 or over with active or convalescent COVID-19. The chain recombines TRBV27 with TRBJ2-7; D possibly corresponds to TRBD2 (6 bases). Sequenced sample: peripheral blood. The CDR3 nucleotides read TGTGCCAGCAATCGGGGGACCTACGAGCAGTACTTC. This codes for CASNRGTYEQYF.